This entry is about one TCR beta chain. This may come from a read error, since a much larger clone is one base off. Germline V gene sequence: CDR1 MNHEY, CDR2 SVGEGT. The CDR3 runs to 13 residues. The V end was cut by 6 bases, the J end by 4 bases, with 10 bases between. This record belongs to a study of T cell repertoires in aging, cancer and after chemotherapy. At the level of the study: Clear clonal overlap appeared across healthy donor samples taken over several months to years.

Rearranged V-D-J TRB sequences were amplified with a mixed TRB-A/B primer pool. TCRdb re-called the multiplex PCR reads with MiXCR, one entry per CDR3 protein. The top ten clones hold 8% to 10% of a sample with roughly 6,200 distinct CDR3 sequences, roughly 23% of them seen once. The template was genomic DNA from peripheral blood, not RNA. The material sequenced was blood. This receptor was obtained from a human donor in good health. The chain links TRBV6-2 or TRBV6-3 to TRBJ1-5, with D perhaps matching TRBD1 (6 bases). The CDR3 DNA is TGTGCCAGCAGATACAGGGAGAATCAGCCCCAGCATTTT. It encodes CASRYRENQPQHF.